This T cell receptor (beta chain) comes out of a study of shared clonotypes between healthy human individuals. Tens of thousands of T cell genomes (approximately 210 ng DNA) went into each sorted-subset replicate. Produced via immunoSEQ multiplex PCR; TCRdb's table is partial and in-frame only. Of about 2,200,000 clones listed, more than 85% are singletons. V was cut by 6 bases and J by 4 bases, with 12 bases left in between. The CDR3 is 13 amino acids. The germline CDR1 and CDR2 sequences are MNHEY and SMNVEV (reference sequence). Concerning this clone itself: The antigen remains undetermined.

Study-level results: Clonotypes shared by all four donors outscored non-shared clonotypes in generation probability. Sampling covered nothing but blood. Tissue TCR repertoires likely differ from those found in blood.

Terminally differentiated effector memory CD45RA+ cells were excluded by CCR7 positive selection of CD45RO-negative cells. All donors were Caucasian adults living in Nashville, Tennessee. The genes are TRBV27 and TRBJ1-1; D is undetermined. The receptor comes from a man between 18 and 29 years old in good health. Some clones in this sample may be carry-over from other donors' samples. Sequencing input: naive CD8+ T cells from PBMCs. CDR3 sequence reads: CASRTGRTTEAFF. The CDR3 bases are TGTGCCAGCAGGACGGGGAGGACCACTGAAGCTTTCTTT.